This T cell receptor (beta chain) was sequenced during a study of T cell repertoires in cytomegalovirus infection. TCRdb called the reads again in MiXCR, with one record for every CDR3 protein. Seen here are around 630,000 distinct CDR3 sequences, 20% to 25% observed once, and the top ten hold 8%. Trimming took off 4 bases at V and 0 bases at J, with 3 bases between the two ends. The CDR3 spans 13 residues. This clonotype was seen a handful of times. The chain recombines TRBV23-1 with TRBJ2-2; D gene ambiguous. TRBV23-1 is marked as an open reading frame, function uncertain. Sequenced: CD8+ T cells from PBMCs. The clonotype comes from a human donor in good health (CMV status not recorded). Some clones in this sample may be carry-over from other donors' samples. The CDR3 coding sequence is TGCGCCAGCAGTCGATCGAACACCGGGGAGCTGTTTTTT. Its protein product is CASSRSNTGELFF.